These 9 T cell receptor beta chains originate from one sample sequenced in a study of blood T cell repertoires in COVID-19. The data were produced by immunoSEQ multiplex PCR, yet TCRdb's version contains in-frame clones alone and is incomplete. The sample shows tens of thousands of clones, 75% to 85% of them seen only once. Sequencing used peripheral blood. The receptors come from a woman older than 75 with acute or convalescent COVID-19.

This clone appeared once. The rearrangement uses TRBV7-6 and TRBJ2-1; possible D gene TRBD2, 6 bases. The germline gives CDR1 SGHVS, CDR2 FNYEAQ. The CDR3 contains 17 residues. V lost 1 base and J lost 7, with 20 bases in between. CDR3 nucleotide sequence: TGTGCCAGCAGCTTAGGTGTTATATCTAGCGATAAGAATGAGCAGTTCTTC. This sequence encodes CASSLGVISSDKNEQFF.

This clone has just a few counts. The V and J genes are TRBV6-5 and TRBJ1-2, with 9 bases aligning to TRBD1. The CDR3 consists of 16 residues. From germline, CDR1 is MNHEY and CDR2 SVGAGI. V was clipped by 4 bases and J by 1 base; unmatched bases: 7. CDR3 coding DNA: TGTGCCAGCAGTTCCCGACAGGGGGGGATTAACTATGGCTACACCTTC. This encodes CASSSRQGGINYGYTF.

This chain links TRBV4-1 with TRBJ2-5, with D uncertain. The germline V and J ends were trimmed by 4 bases and 7 bases, with 10 bases remaining between them. Germline V gives CDR1 MGHRA, CDR2 YSYEKL. The CDR3 totals 12 residues. CDR3 bases: TGCGCCAGCAGCCCTCCAGGTGGGACCCAGTACTTC. This translates into CASSPPGGTQYF.

This clone has a handful of counts. The chain carries TRBV10-3 and TRBJ2-7; no firm D call. CDR3 size: 14 residues. The germline CDR1 and CDR2 sequences are ENHRY and SYGVKD. Between the trimmed V and J ends, which lost 3 bases and 5 bases, there was a span of 14 bases. The CDR3 region has the DNA TGTGCCATCAGTGACGGATCAGTCGCGGACGAGCAGTACTTC. Residues: CAISDGSVADEQYF.

J is TRBJ2-2 and V is TRBV15; a possible D gene is TRBD2 (5 bases). Trimming removed 0 bases from V and 4 bases from J, with 6 bases in between. The CDR3 is 14 residues long. Germline V lookup: CDR1 LNHNV, CDR2 YYDKDF (reference sequence). Here the CDR3 DNA reads TGTGCCACCAGCAGAGATCGGGGCACCGGGGAGCTGTTTTTT. Residues: CATSRDRGTGELFF. Filled out from reference TRBV15 and TRBJ2-2, the complete variable domain reads DAMVIQNPRYQVTQFGKPVTLSCSQTLNHNVMYWYQQKSSQAPKLLFHYYDKDFNNEADTPDNFQSRRPNTSFCFLDIRSPGLGDTAMYLCATSRDRGTGELFFGEGSRLTVL.

V is TRBV3-1 (or the pseudogene TRBV3-2) and J is TRBJ1-2; D might be TRBD1 (5 bases). CDR1 and CDR2 (germline): LGHDT, YNNKEL (reference sequence). This CDR3 is 13 amino acids long. Trimming took off 2 bases at V and 4 bases at J, with 8 bases between the two ends. Here the CDR3 reads CASSQTGAYGYTF. The CDR3 DNA reads TGTGCCAGCAGCCAAACTGGGGCCTATGGCTACACCTTC.

V usage is TRBV2 and J usage is TRBJ1-4, with 8 bases identical to TRBD1. The trim removed 6 bases at V and 7 bases at J, leaving 4 bases unmatched. The germline gives CDR1 SNHLY, CDR2 FYNNEI. CDR3 length equals 13 residues. The CDR3 DNA reads as TGTGCCAGCAGCGGGACAGGTGGTGAAAAACTGTTTTTT. Translation gives CASSGTGGEKLFF.

This clone was recorded only once. The V and J genes are TRBV10-3 and TRBJ1-5; TRBD1 matches 7 bases. The V gene end was trimmed by 3 bases and the J gene end by 5 bases; junction bases not matched to a gene: 4. In germline, CDR1 is ENHRY, CDR2 SYGVKD. The CDR3 has 14 residues. The CDR3 region is CAISDSGGHQPQHF. The CDR3 nucleotides are TGTGCCATCAGTGACTCAGGGGGGCATCAGCCCCAGCATTTT.

This sequence joins TRBV23-1 and TRBJ2-7, with a weak D call TRBD2 (5 bases). TRBV23-1 is an open reading frame, and its role is uncertain. CDR3 length: 16 amino acids. V lost 0 bases and J 5 bases, leaving 17 bases between the germline ends. The CDR3 loop reads CASSQSVRVPTNEQYF. Written as DNA, the CDR3 is TGCGCCAGCAGTCAATCGGTAAGGGTTCCGACTAACGAGCAGTACTTC.